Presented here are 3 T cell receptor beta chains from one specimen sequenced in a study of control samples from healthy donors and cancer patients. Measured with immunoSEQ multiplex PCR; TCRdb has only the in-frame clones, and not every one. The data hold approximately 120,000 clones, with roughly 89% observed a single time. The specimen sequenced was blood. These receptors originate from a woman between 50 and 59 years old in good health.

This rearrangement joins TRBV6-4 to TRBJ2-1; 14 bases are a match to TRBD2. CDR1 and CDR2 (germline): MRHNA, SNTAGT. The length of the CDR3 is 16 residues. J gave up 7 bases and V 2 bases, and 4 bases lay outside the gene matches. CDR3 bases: TGTGCCAGCAGTGACCCCGGGACTAGCGGGAGAAATGAGCAGTTCTTC. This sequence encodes CASSDPGTSGRNEQFF.

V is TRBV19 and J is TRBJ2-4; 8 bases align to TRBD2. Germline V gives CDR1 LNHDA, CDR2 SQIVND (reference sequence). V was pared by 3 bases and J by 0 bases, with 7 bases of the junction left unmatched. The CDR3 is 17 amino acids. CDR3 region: CASSIVGRAVAKNIQYF. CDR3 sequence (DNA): TGTGCCAGTAGTATCGTCGGGAGGGCCGTAGCCAAAAACATTCAGTACTTC.

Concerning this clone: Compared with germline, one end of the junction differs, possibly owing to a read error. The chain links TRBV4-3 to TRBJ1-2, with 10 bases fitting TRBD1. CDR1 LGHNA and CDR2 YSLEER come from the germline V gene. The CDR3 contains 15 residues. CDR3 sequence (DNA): TGCGCCAGCAGCCAAGATACCGGGACAGGGGCTCTTCTACACTTC. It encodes CASSQDTGTGALLHF.